Each of the 9 T cell receptor beta chains below was sequenced from the same sample in a study of long-term antiretroviral therapy in people with HIV. Researchers report immunoSEQ v3.0 was run at survey level. Produced via immunoSEQ multiplex PCR; TCRdb's table is partial and in-frame only. The sample shows about 40,000 clones, more than 80% of them seen only once. Source: unsorted PBMCs, taken 3.1 years after starting antiretroviral therapy. Receptors originate from a woman aged 50 to 60 with HIV.

The chain employs TRBV27 and TRBJ2-2, with TRBD1 identical over 8 bases. The J segment lost 6 bases and the V segment lost 6 bases, leaving 9 bases of the junction unmatched. Germline values: CDR1 MNHEY, CDR2 SMNVEV (reference sequence). This CDR3 has 15 residues. The CDR3 region is CASSRGGQGPGELFF. The CDR3 DNA follows: TGTGCCAGCAGCCGGGGTGGACAGGGACCCGGGGAGCTGTTTTTT.

This chain uses TRBV27 with TRBJ1-2; D gene uncertain. The CDR3 sequence is 16 residues long. V was cut by 0 bases and J by 4 bases, with 15 bases left in between. Germline V gene lookup returns CDR1 MNHEY and CDR2 SMNVEV (reference sequence). The DNA for the CDR3 is TGTGCCAGCAGTTTATCTTATGGCCTGAAGATCTATGGCTACACCTTC. It codes for CASSLSYGLKIYGYTF.

The rearrangement uses TRBV27 and TRBJ2-3; D is perhaps TRBD1 or TRBD2 (5 bases each). CDR1 MNHEY and CDR2 SMNVEV come from the germline V gene (reference sequence). The CDR3 spans 15 residues. The V gene lost 6 bases and the J gene lost 4 bases, with 17 bases spanning the gap. The CDR3 loop is CASSTTGTTPDTQYF. The CDR3 bases are TGTGCCAGCAGCACTACGGGGACGACCCCAGATACGCAGTATTTT.

The rearrangement joins TRBV7-9 to TRBJ2-5, with TRBD2 matching over 12 bases. The germline CDR1 and CDR2 sequences are SEHNR and FQNEAQ (reference sequence). The CDR3 is made up of 18 amino acids. Losses at the gene ends were 3 bases for V and 4 bases for J; bases not matched to a gene: 12. The CDR3 reads CASSFRTSGDEVGETQYF. The CDR3, as DNA: TGTGCCAGCAGCTTCCGGACTAGCGGGGACGAGGTAGGAGAGACCCAGTACTTC. Variable domain in full (rest from reference TRBV7-9 and TRBJ2-5): DTGVSQNPRHKITKRGQNVTFRCDPISEHNRLYWYRQTLGQGPEFLTYFQNEAQLEKSRLLSDRFSAERPKGSFSTLEIQRTEQGDSAMYLCASSFRTSGDEVGETQYFGPGTRLLVL.

This clone showed up just once. This chain joins TRBV5-6 and TRBJ2-5; 7 bases line up with TRBD2. With V trimmed by 4 bases and J by 5 bases, 8 bases remained unmatched. Germline V gene data show CDR1 as SGHDT and CDR2 as YYEEEE. This CDR3 is 14 amino acids long. The CDR3 loop is CASSKRLAWETQYF. The DNA for the CDR3 is TGTGCCAGCAGCAAGCGACTAGCTTGGGAGACCCAGTACTTC.

The chain combines TRBV30 with TRBJ1-1; 7 bases are a match to TRBD1. Germline values: CDR1 GTSNPN, CDR2 SVGIG (reference sequence). CDR3 length equals 13 residues. Unmatched junction bases numbered 5, after V lost 4 bases and J lost 3 bases. In nucleotides, the CDR3 is TGTGCCTGGAAACAGGGGAGGGACACTGAAGCTTTCTTT. Translated: CAWKQGRDTEAFF.

The gene calls are TRBV13 and TRBJ1-2; no definite D call. The germline V and J ends were trimmed by 5 bases and 0 bases, with 13 bases remaining between them. The CDR3 is made up of 15 amino acids. Germline V lookup: CDR1 PRHDT, CDR2 FYEKMQ (reference sequence). The CDR3, as DNA: TGTGCCAGCAGCACGGCACAACTGACTAACTATGGCTACACCTTC. Amino acids: CASSTAQLTNYGYTF.

The rearrangement uses TRBV25-1 and TRBJ1-5; 7 nucleotides agree with TRBD1. The germline gives CDR1 MGHDK, CDR2 SYGVNS. V gave up 6 bases and J gave up 0 bases; unmatched junction bases: 5. The CDR3 extends over 15 amino acids. The CDR3 reads CASSGTDNSNQPQHF. In DNA, the CDR3 is TGTGCCAGCAGCGGGACAGACAATAGCAATCAGCCCCAGCATTTT.

The V gene is TRBV29-1, the J gene TRBJ1-2, with D uncertain. Between the trimmed V and J ends, which lost 7 bases and 6 bases, there was a span of 18 bases. Per the germline V gene, CDR1 is SQVTM and CDR2 is ANQGSEA. The length of the CDR3 is 13 residues. CDR3 DNA: TGCAGCGACGATTCGTGGGTGTACCATGGCTACACCTTC. Its protein product is CSDDSWVYHGYTF.